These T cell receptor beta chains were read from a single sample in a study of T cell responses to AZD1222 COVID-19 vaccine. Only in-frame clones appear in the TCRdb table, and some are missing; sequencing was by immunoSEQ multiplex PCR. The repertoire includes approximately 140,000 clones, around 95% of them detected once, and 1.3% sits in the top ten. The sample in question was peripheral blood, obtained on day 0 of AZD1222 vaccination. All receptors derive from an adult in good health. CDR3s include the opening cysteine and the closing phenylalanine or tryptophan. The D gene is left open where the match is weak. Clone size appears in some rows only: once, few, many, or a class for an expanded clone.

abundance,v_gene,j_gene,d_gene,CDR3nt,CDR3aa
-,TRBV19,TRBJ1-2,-,TGTGCCAGTAGTGTCCAACACCTGGAGTATGGCTACACCTTC,CASSVQHLEYGYTF
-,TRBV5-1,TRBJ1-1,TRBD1,TGCGCCAGCAGCTTGGGGACAGGTATTCTGAACACTGAAGCTTTCTTT,CASSLGTGILNTEAFF
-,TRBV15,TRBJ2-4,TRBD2,TGTGCCACCAGCGAGACCGGGCGGGAGGGAACCAAAAACATTCAGTACTTC,CATSETGREGTKNIQYF
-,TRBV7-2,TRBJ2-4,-,TGTGCCAGCAGCCCCTCCCTAGCCAAAAACATTCAGTACTTC,CASSPSLAKNIQYF
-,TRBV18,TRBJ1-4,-,TGTGCCAGCTCTCAGATGGAGGGGACGAATGAAAAACTGTTTTTT,CASSQMEGTNEKLFF
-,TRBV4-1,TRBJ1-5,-,TGCGCCAGCAGCCAAGTCCCGGGGAGTCAGCCCCAGCATTTT,CASSQVPGSQPQHF
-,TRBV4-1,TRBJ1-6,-,TGCGCCAGCAGCCACCCGGGGGCTCCCTATAATTCACCCCTCCACTTT,CASSHPGAPYNSPLHF
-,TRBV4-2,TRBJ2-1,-,TGTGCCAGCAGCCATAGCAATGAGCAGTTCTTC,CASSHSNEQFF
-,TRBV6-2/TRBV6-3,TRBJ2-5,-,TGTGCCAGCAGTTACTCGAGGTGGGAGACCCAGTACTTC,CASSYSRWETQYF
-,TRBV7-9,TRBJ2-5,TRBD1,TGTGCCAGCAGCTTAGACACAGGGGCGGAGACCCAGTACTTC,CASSLDTGAETQYF
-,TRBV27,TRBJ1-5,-,TGTGCCAGCAGTTCCGGGGATAGCAATCAGCCCCAGCATTTT,CASSSGDSNQPQHF
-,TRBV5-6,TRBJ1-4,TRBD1,TGTGCCAGCAGCCTTCGACAGGGAGTGCAAGAAAAACTGTTTTTT,CASSLRQGVQEKLFF
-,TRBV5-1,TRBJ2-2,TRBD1,TGCGCCAGTCGGACAGGGGCCCCGAACACCGGGGAGCTGTTTTTT,CASRTGAPNTGELFF
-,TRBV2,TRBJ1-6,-,TGTGCCAGCACCGAAACAGGGAGGAATTCACCCCTCCACTTT,CASTETGRNSPLHF
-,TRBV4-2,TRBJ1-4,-,TGTGCCAGCAGCCTCCTCCGGGATCCAACTAATGAAAAACTGTTTTTT,CASSLLRDPTNEKLFF
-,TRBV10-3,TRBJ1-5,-,TGTGCCATCAGTGCGGAGGGGTCGGCCCAGCATTTT,CAISAEGSAQHF
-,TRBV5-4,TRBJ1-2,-,TGTGCCAGCAGCCCCCAAACAGCTTTTAACTATGGCTACACCTTC,CASSPQTAFNYGYTF
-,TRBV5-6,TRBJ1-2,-,TGTGCCAGCAGCTCGGGGTTAGGAGTGGTGTCTAACTATGGCTACACCTTC,CASSSGLGVVSNYGYTF
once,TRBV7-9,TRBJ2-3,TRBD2,TGTGCCAGCAGCTTAGAGGGACTAGGCAGAGCAGATACGCAGTATTTT,CASSLEGLGRADTQYF
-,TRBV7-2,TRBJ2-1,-,TGTGCCAGCAGCTTAGGTTCCGGGTTCCACAATGAGCAGTTCTTC,CASSLGSGFHNEQFF
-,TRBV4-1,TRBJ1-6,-,TGCGCCAGCAGCTTCACCCGGGGGGAGGCGGGGTCACCCCTCCACTTT,CASSFTRGEAGSPLHF
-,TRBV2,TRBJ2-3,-,TGTGCCAGCAGTGTTGAACGGGGGCGCACAGATACGCAGTATTTT,CASSVERGRTDTQYF
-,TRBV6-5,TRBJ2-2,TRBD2,TGTGCCACCGGGGGGAAAAACACCGGGGAGCTGTTTTTT,CATGGKNTGELFF
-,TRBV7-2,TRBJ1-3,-,TGTGCCAGCAGCTTAGCGCTCTTGAACACCATATATTTT,CASSLALLNTIYF
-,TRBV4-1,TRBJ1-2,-,TGCGCCAGCAGCCAGACGAGAGTGGGGGCTGTTGGGGTTCTAGGCTATGGCTACACCTTC,CASSQTRVGAVGVLGYGYTF
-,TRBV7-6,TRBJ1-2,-,TGTGCCAGCAGCCAGGCCCCCGACATAGACTATGGCTACACCTTC,CASSQAPDIDYGYTF
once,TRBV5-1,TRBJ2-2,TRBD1,TGCGCCAGCGAGAGGGGGCTACTAGGAAGACCTAACACCGGGGAGCTGTTTTTT,CASERGLLGRPNTGELFF
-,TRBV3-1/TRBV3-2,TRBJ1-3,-,TGTGCCAGCAGCCAAAACGCTGGAAACACCATATATTTT,CASSQNAGNTIYF
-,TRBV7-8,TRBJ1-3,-,TGTGCCAGCAGCGCCCCCTTAAGCTCTGGAAACACCATATATTTT,CASSAPLSSGNTIYF
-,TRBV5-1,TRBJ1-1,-,TGCGCCAGCAGCCATGAACTAAACACTGAAGCTTTCTTT,CASSHELNTEAFF
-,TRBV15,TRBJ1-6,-,TGTGCCACCAGCGTTACAGGGAACAATTCACCCCTCCACTTT,CATSVTGNNSPLHF
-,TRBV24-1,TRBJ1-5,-,TGTGCCACCAGTGATAGGCAGGGACCAACTCGGCCCCAGCATTTT,CATSDRQGPTRPQHF
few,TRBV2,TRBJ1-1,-,TGTGCCAGCAGTGAAAGGTACGGGAGTTTGAACACTGAAGCTTTCTTT,CASSERYGSLNTEAFF
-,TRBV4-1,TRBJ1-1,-,TGCGCCAGCAGCCCTATTGGGACAAAAAAAGGGATGACGAACACTGAAGCTTTCTTT,CASSPIGTKKGMTNTEAFF
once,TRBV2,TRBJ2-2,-,TGTGCCAGCAGTGTAGAGACTAGTGGGTTGTGGACCGGGGAGCTGTTTTTT,CASSVETSGLWTGELFF